Described below is a single TCR beta chain sequence and its context. This clone was picked up a small number of times. There is no known antigen for this receptor. No much larger clone exists at a distance of one base, and base qualities are not known. Donors were patients with limited-stage small-cell lung cancer who underwent surgical resection in Hangzhou, China, between the late 2000s and the early 2020s. Every donor underwent upfront surgery with no preoperative chemotherapy or radiotherapy, and no donor received immunotherapy either before or after surgery. All 20 or so patients in the sequenced cohort were identified as smokers or heavy second-hand smokers. Adjacent normal lung tissue was taken at least 2 cm away from the tumor margin, and two pathologists confirmed morphologically that the tissue was free of malignant cells. The study used multi-region TCR-beta sequencing of resected limited-stage small-cell lung cancers together with tumor-adjacent lung tissue to characterize T cell repertoire heterogeneity. Genomic DNA was extracted from FFPE tissue using the AllPrep DNA/RNA FFPE Kit (Qiagen).

The immunoSEQ hsTCRB Kit was used with multiplexed V- and J-gene primers to amplify TCR-beta CDR3 regions from genomic DNA. Unique DNA barcodes were added in a second PCR, and samples were pooled together with a negative and a positive control. Pooled TCR-beta libraries were sequenced on an Illumina MiSeq with a 150-cycle paired-end protocol. As for the original processing: Adaptive Biotechnologies processed the raw sequencing data into a report containing normalized, annotated TCR-beta repertoires. To compute T-cell density, TCR-beta templates were normalized to usable DNA, with usable DNA estimated through amplification of housekeeping genes. Richness counted unique rearrangements, and clonality was defined as 1 minus Pielou's evenness. TCRdb stores this immuneACCESS table with in-frame sequences only. Part of the clones is absent; in the studies checked, under half of the shortfall reflects unresolved V genes, and no reason is known for the rest. V, J and clone size reflect that table, while D and trimming were determined from the DNA. The sample table shows roughly 9,800 clones, and roughly 85% are seen once. About a third of the sample rests with the top ten.

This entry belongs to a study of T cells and copy number aberrations in small-cell lung cancer (dated by TCRdb to 2020 to 2022). General notes on the study: To relate T cell metrics to mutations and copy number aberrations, the same tumor regions underwent both TCR repertoire sequencing and whole-exome sequencing. Tumor TCR data were available for over 16 patients, and TCR data from both tumor and normal tissue were available for about 14 patients.

Study-wide findings and limitations: The study was limited by a small sample size because surgical resection is uncommon in small-cell lung cancer, and validation of the findings is required. Every specimen was formalin-fixed paraffin-embedded tissue, a material known to introduce sequencing artifacts. Compared with adjacent lung tissue, tumors showed lower T-cell density, richness and clonality, although the density difference was not significant.

Compared with germline, V lacks 1 base and J lacks 8 bases; bases without a gene match: 10. Spanning cysteine to phenylalanine, the CDR3 consists of 15 amino acids. Only CDR3 DNA remains: 45 bases, in frame from the first base. Taken from the germline V gene (reference sequence), the CDR1 and CDR2 loops are SGHNT and YYREEE. The chain is encoded by TRBV5-4 joined to TRBJ1-1, and TRBD1 matches 8 of the central bases. Sequencing input: normal tissue next to the tumor. This TCR was recovered from a man in his sixties with small cell lung cancer. The nucleotide sequence is TGTGCCAGCAGCTTGTTACCGGGGGGACAGGCGGAAGCTTTCTTT. Its coded protein is CASSLLPGGQAEAFF.